The 10 T cell receptor beta chains below were found in one sample sequenced in a study of blood T cell repertoires in COVID-19 (dated by TCRdb to the early 2020s). Libraries came from the immunoSEQ multiplex PCR assay. Not all clones reach the TCRdb copy of this immuneACCESS table, which keeps in-frame sequences only. Checked studies attribute under half of the gap to unresolved V genes and leave the rest unexplained. Across this sample there are around 84,000 clones, with roughly 80% seen only once. Together, the top ten hold about 18% of the sample. The sequencing sample was made of peripheral blood. The receptors originated from a man older than 75 with active or convalescent COVID-19.

This clone was seen a single time. The V gene is TRBV5-6, the J gene TRBJ1-6; 7 bases map to TRBD1. The germline V gene has CDR1 SGHDT and CDR2 YYEEEE. J gave up 7 bases and V 4 bases, and 8 bases lay outside the gene matches. The CDR3 consists of 15 residues. CDR3 residues: CASSPGQVRNSPLHF. In nucleotides, the CDR3 is TGTGCCAGCAGCCCTGGACAGGTTCGGAATTCACCCCTCCACTTT.

The chain carries TRBV2 and TRBJ2-2, with TRBD1 matching over 12 bases. The trim removed 7 bases at V and 6 bases at J, leaving 6 bases unmatched. This CDR3 has 15 amino acids. The germline CDR1 and CDR2 sequences are SNHLY and FYNNEI. CDR3 coding DNA: TGTGCCAGCACCGGAGGGACAGGGGGCCCCGGGGAGCTGTTTTTT. This sequence encodes CASTGGTGGPGELFF.

The genes are TRBV3-1 (or the pseudogene TRBV3-2) and TRBJ2-5; a possible D gene is TRBD1 (6 bases). Trimming took off 1 base at V and 2 bases at J, with 11 bases between the two ends. There are 15 residues in the CDR3. The germline CDR1 and CDR2 sequences are LGHDT and YNNKEL (reference sequence). CDR3 residues: CASSQARGRQETQYF. CDR3 sequence (DNA): TGTGCCAGCAGCCAAGCCAGGGGAAGGCAAGAGACCCAGTACTTC.

This chain joins TRBV28 and TRBJ1-5; possible D gene TRBD1, 5 bases. Per the germline V gene, CDR1 is MDHEN and CDR2 is SYDVKM. The V gene lost 8 bases and the J gene lost 5 bases, with 13 bases spanning the gap. The CDR3 is 13 amino acids. In DNA form, the CDR3 reads TGTGCCAGCCGGAGACAGCTCTATCAGCCCCAGCATTTT. Its translation: CASRRQLYQPQHF.

This chain joins TRBV28 and TRBJ2-5, with a weak D call TRBD1 (6 bases). CDR1 and CDR2 from the germline V gene are MDHEN and SYDVKM. The length of the CDR3 is 15 residues. V shed 6 bases and J shed 3 bases, with 17 bases lying between them. In nucleotides, the CDR3 is TGTGCCAGCAGAAACCTGGGACATACCAAAGAGACCCAGTACTTC. This translates into CASRNLGHTKETQYF.

The chain is built from TRBV19 and TRBJ2-1; 10 bases fit TRBD1. Trimming at V came to 8 bases and at J to 6 bases, leaving 4 bases not matched to a gene. CDR3 length equals 13 residues. Germline V gene data show CDR1 as LNHDA and CDR2 as SQIVND (reference sequence). CDR3 loop: CASGQGVLNEQFF. For the CDR3, the DNA is TGTGCCAGTGGACAGGGGGTTCTCAATGAGCAGTTCTTC.

This chain joins TRBV5-4 and TRBJ1-1; no definite D call. This CDR3 comprises 16 residues. V was pared by 0 bases and J by 0 bases, with 12 bases between. The germline gives CDR1 SGHNT, CDR2 YYREEE (reference sequence). The DNA for the CDR3 is TGTGCCAGCAGCTTGGGACACCCCGATTTGAACACTGAAGCTTTCTTT. Translated, it gives CASSLGHPDLNTEAFF.

V is TRBV28 and J is TRBJ2-1; D is perhaps TRBD2 (5 bases). CDR3 length: 16 residues. Germline CDR1 MDHEN, CDR2 SYDVKM. Trimming left V 5 bases short and J 7 bases short, with 21 bases between. CDR3 DNA: TGTGCCAGCAGTACATTGGGCGGGCGGAATTTGAATGAGCAGTTCTTC. Residues: CASSTLGGRNLNEQFF.

As concerns this clone: One end of the junction varies from germline; a read error may be responsible. J is TRBJ2-3 and V is TRBV12-3 or TRBV12-4, with 9 bases aligning to TRBD2. CDR3 size: 13 residues. CDR3 nucleotide sequence: TGTGCCAGCAGTTCCCCCGGCGAGAGACTAGCGGTTTTT. This gives the protein CASSSPGERLAVF.

The rearrangement links TRBV2 to TRBJ1-4; D may be TRBD1 (6 bases). The CDR3 is 16 amino acids. V lost 4 bases and J lost 0, with 12 bases in between. In germline, CDR1 is SNHLY, CDR2 FYNNEI. The chain's CDR3 is CASSVQGRATNEKLFF. The CDR3 DNA reads TGTGCCAGCAGTGTCCAGGGGCGAGCAACTAATGAAAAACTGTTTTTT.